The 29 T cell receptor beta chains below were found in one sample sequenced in a study of cytomegalovirus exposure and HLA in healthy donors. In the PCR, 60 Vbeta and 13 Jbeta primers were used. Measured with immunoSEQ multiplex PCR; TCRdb has only the in-frame clones, and not every one. The sample holds 55,000 to 65,000 clones, 60% to 80% seen once. The sample comprised PBMCs. The origin of the receptors is a woman in her forties in good health and CMV-seropositive.

This rearrangement joins TRBV5-1 to TRBJ2-2; 8 bases line up with TRBD2. CDR3 length equals 16 residues. With V trimmed by 6 bases and J by 1 base, 8 bases remained unmatched. Germline CDR1 SGHRS, CDR2 YFSETQ. CDR3 sequence: CASIVAAGVNTGELFF. The CDR3 DNA is TGCGCCAGCATTGTGGCAGCGGGAGTGAACACCGGGGAGCTGTTTTTT.

The chain recombines TRBV10-2 with TRBJ1-5; possibly TRBD1 for D (5 bases). The CDR3 has 17 amino acids. In germline, CDR1 is WSHSY, CDR2 SAAADI. V gave up 6 bases and J gave up 2 bases, with 20 bases separating them. The CDR3 bases are TGCGCCAGCAGCGGCCAACAGGTGGGGCGCGGCAATCAGCCCCAGCATTTT. It encodes CASSGQQVGRGNQPQHF.

The rearrangement joins TRBV6-1 to TRBJ1-1, with D perhaps matching TRBD1 (6 bases). V lost 3 bases to trimming and J lost 5 bases, with 10 bases between them. The V gene's germline CDR1 is MNHNS and CDR2 SASEGT. The CDR3 consists of 13 residues. The CDR3 DNA sequence: TGTGCCAGCAGTGACGGCAGGGGTACTGAAGCTTTCTTT. This translates into CASSDGRGTEAFF.

V usage is TRBV6-1 and J usage is TRBJ1-2, with D hard to call. Trimming cost V 6 bases and J 4 bases, with 18 bases left between them. The CDR3 contains 15 residues. Germline V gene lookup returns CDR1 MNHNS and CDR2 SASEGT. The CDR3: CASRPPGTSSYGYTF. CDR3 sequence (DNA): TGTGCCAGCAGGCCTCCGGGAACCAGCAGCTATGGCTACACCTTC.

The chain links TRBV9 to TRBJ2-2; 8 bases match TRBD1. Germline values: CDR1 SGDLS, CDR2 YYNGEE. The V segment lost 4 bases and the J segment 7 bases; nucleotides outside the gene matches: 6. The CDR3 has 14 residues. This chain's CDR3 is CASSTRQGFGELFF. The CDR3 DNA sequence: TGTGCCAGCAGCACCCGACAGGGGTTCGGGGAGCTGTTTTTT.

This clone was seen only a few times. J is TRBJ2-5 and V is TRBV20-1; D not certain. Germline CDR1 DFQATT, CDR2 SNEGSKA (reference sequence). CDR3 length: 9 residues. As DNA, the CDR3 is TGCAGCCTAGGAGAGACCCAGTACTTC. It translates to CSLGETQYF.

This chain links TRBV18 with TRBJ1-1, with 7 positions matching TRBD1. CDR1 is KGHSH and CDR2 is LQKENI in the germline V gene. V lost 5 bases to trimming and J lost 2 bases; unmatched junction nucleotides: 8. The CDR3 is 15 residues long. CDR3 nucleotide sequence: TGTGCCAGCTCAAAGTCTGGGGACAGCAACACTGAAGCTTTCTTT. Translating gives CASSKSGDSNTEAFF.

V usage is TRBV19 and J usage is TRBJ1-5; D gene uncertain. The V gene lost 4 bases and the J gene lost 4 bases, with 11 bases spanning the gap. The CDR3 extends over 14 amino acids. Germline V gene lookup returns CDR1 LNHDA and CDR2 SQIVND (reference sequence). CDR3 region: CASSNSGWNQPQHF. The CDR3 DNA reads as TGTGCCAGTAGTAACTCAGGTTGGAATCAGCCCCAGCATTTT.

The chain employs TRBV6-1 and TRBJ2-7; a possible D gene is TRBD1 (6 bases). The CDR3 has 12 amino acids. Trimming removed 6 bases at V and 3 bases at J, with 9 bases between. From germline, CDR1 is MNHNS and CDR2 SASEGT. The CDR3 loop is CASRTGIYEQYF. In nucleotides, the CDR3 is TGTGCCAGCAGAACAGGGATCTACGAGCAGTACTTC.

The sample holds one count of this clone. The rearrangement joins TRBV19 to TRBJ2-6; 8 bases match TRBD1. Germline lookup yields CDR1 LNHDA and CDR2 SQIVND (reference sequence). With V trimmed by 8 bases and J by 4 bases, 7 bases remained unmatched. The length of the CDR3 is 15 residues. The CDR3 protein is CASHQGAPGANVLTF. DNA of the CDR3: TGTGCCAGTCACCAGGGGGCCCCCGGGGCCAACGTCCTGACTTTC.

The rearrangement joins TRBV7-2 to TRBJ1-2; a possible D gene is TRBD1 (5 bases). Germline-derived CDR1 and CDR2 are SGHTA and FQGNSA. Trimming pared 1 base from V and 4 bases from J, leaving 19 bases between. The CDR3 has 17 residues. CDR3 region: CASSLESGRTNFYGYTF. The CDR3 nucleotides are TGTGCCAGCAGCTTAGAATCGGGTAGGACAAACTTCTATGGCTACACCTTC.

V is TRBV6-5 and J is TRBJ2-1; no firm D call. Looked up from germline, CDR1 is MNHEY and CDR2 is SVGAGI. The CDR3 has 14 amino acids. Deletions cut 4 bases from V and 5 bases from J, with 12 bases between. The CDR3 here is CASSLQPGHNEQFF. The CDR3 region has the DNA TGTGCCAGCAGTTTACAACCGGGTCACAATGAGCAGTTCTTC.

This clone has more than one count but fewer than ten. The J gene is TRBJ2-7, the V gene TRBV13; weak D call: TRBD2 (6 bases). The CDR3 totals 15 residues. With 5 bases removed from V and 0 bases from J, the gap between germline ends came to 14 bases. The germline gives CDR1 PRHDT, CDR2 FYEKMQ (reference sequence). The CDR3, as DNA: TGTGCCAGCAGCCCCGGGGGTCCCAGCTCCTACGAGCAGTACTTC. Protein product: CASSPGGPSSYEQYF.

The chain employs TRBV4-3 and TRBJ1-1, with D maybe TRBD1 (6 bases). CDR3 length: 14 residues. CDR1 and CDR2 (germline): LGHNA, YSLEER. Deletions cut 3 bases from V and 1 base from J, with 9 bases between. The CDR3: CASSHVGGNTEAFF. The DNA of the CDR3 is TGCGCCAGCAGCCATGTAGGGGGGAACACTGAAGCTTTCTTT.

Concerning this clone: At one of its ends the junction is not consistent with the germline gene, which may arise from a read error. This chain connects TRBV7-9 to TRBJ1-2; possible D gene TRBD1, 5 bases. The CDR3 runs to 10 residues. The germline CDR1 and CDR2 sequences are SEHNR and FQNEAQ (reference sequence). CDR3 bases: TGTGCCAGCAGCCGTTCAACAGGCCACTTC. The encoded protein is CASSRSTGHF.

The V gene is TRBV6-5, the J gene TRBJ2-1; the match to TRBD1 covers 7 bases. Looked up from germline, CDR1 is MNHEY and CDR2 is SVGAGI. Trimming cost V 7 bases and J 9 bases; bases outside gene matches: 12. This CDR3 has 14 amino acids. The CDR3 DNA reads TGTGCCAGCAACTCCGGGACAGCTGGGGGTGAGCAGTTCTTC. Amino acid sequence: CASNSGTAGGEQFF.

The CDR3 sequence is CASSSGGGYNEQFF. The DNA of the CDR3 is TGTGCCAGCAGTTCCGGGGGAGGCTACAATGAGCAGTTCTTC. The chain uses TRBV5-4 and TRBJ2-1; D may be TRBD2 (6 bases). Deletions cut 5 bases from V and 3 bases from J, with 12 bases between. This CDR3 is built from 14 residues. Germline assignment: CDR1 SGHNT and CDR2 YYREEE (reference sequence).

This clone was seen a few times. This chain links TRBV19 with TRBJ2-2; the D gene is possibly TRBD1 (6 bases). Germline loops: CDR1 LNHDA, CDR2 SQIVND (reference sequence). This CDR3 region has 15 residues. The V gene lost 5 bases and the J gene lost 4 bases, with 14 bases spanning the gap. The CDR3 loop is CASSPRTDPTGELFF. CDR3 DNA: TGTGCCAGTAGTCCGAGGACAGATCCCACCGGGGAGCTGTTTTTT.

The V and J genes are TRBV7-8 and TRBJ2-3; D unresolved. This CDR3 is 14 amino acids long. The germline V gene has CDR1 SGHVS and CDR2 FQNEAQ. V lost 2 bases to trimming and J lost 1 base, with 7 bases between them. CDR3: CASSLLGGTDTQYF. In DNA, the CDR3 is TGTGCCAGCAGCTTATTGGGCGGCACAGATACGCAGTATTTT. Filled out from reference TRBV7-8 and TRBJ2-3, the complete variable domain reads GAGVSQSPRYKVAKRGQDVALRCDPISGHVSLFWYQQALGQGPEFLTYFQNEAQLDKSGLPSDRFFAERPEGSVSTLKIQRTQQEDSAVYLCASSLLGGTDTQYFGPGTRLTVL.

The chain carries TRBV28 and TRBJ2-7, with 8 bases lining up with TRBD1. The CDR3 loop spans 15 amino acids. Trimming took 5 bases from V and 7 from J; bases not matched to a gene: 13. Looked up from germline, CDR1 is MDHEN and CDR2 is SYDVKM. The CDR3 reads CASSLNGQGSREQYF. CDR3 in DNA: TGTGCCAGCAGTCTCAATGGACAGGGAAGTCGTGAGCAGTACTTC.

On this clone: An end of the junction does not agree with germline; a read error may underlie this. This chain links TRBV7-9 with TRBJ2-6; tentative D call: TRBD1 (6 bases). The CDR3 is 15 amino acids. Germline values: CDR1 SEHNR, CDR2 FQNEAQ (reference sequence). The DNA for the CDR3 is TGTTCCAGCAGCTATTCAGGGGTCGGGGCCAACGTCCTGACTTTC. Translated, it gives CSSSYSGVGANVLTF.

The rearrangement links TRBV12-5 to TRBJ1-3; D is perhaps TRBD1 (6 bases). Trimming took 6 bases from V and 4 from J, leaving 13 bases between them. There are 14 residues in the CDR3. The germline gives CDR1 LGHNT, CDR2 FRNRAP. CDR3 protein: CASGPGTYGNTIYF. CDR3 nucleotides: TGTGCTAGTGGGCCCGGGACATACGGAAACACCATATATTTT.

This chain uses TRBV7-3 with TRBJ2-5; 9 nucleotides line up with TRBD2. CDR3 size: 15 residues. J gave up 1 base and V 5 bases, and 5 bases lay outside the gene matches. From germline, CDR1 is SGHTA and CDR2 FQGTGA. The CDR3 coding sequence is TGTGCCAGCAGCCCGACTAGCGGAACCCAAGAGACCCAGTACTTC. Residues: CASSPTSGTQETQYF.

The sample holds a few counts of this clone. V gene TRBV4-1 combines with J gene TRBJ1-1; D gene uncertain. The V gene lost 4 bases and the J gene lost 10 bases, with 19 bases spanning the gap. This CDR3 has 14 residues. Germline lookup yields CDR1 MGHRA and CDR2 YSYEKL. In DNA form, the CDR3 reads TGCGCCAGCAGCCTCCGCGTGCGGGAGCTCGGAGCTTTCTTT. Protein sequence: CASSLRVRELGAFF.

CDR3 region: CASNPMWGGNTEAFF. The CDR3 bases are TGTGCCAGTAACCCCATGTGGGGCGGGAACACTGAAGCTTTCTTT. V gene TRBV19 combines with J gene TRBJ1-1, with TRBD1 as a possible D gene (5 bases). Looked up from germline, CDR1 is LNHDA and CDR2 is SQIVND (reference sequence). V lost 7 bases, J lost 1 base, and 16 bases lay in between. This CDR3 is built from 15 residues.

The chain links TRBV7-8 to TRBJ1-2; TRBD1 matches 9 bases. V trimming: 1 base; J trimming: 7 bases; junction bases outside the gene matches: 13. This CDR3 is built from 17 residues. CDR1 and CDR2 (germline): SGHVS, FQNEAQ. The CDR3: CASSLVLRFGQGSGYTF. CDR3 in DNA: TGTGCCAGCAGCTTAGTGCTTCGTTTCGGACAGGGGTCTGGCTACACCTTC.

The chain carries TRBV4-2 and TRBJ2-1; 14 nucleotides agree with TRBD2. This CDR3 has 17 amino acids. After removal of 4 bases from V and 8 bases from J, the junction contained 10 bases not matched to a gene. The germline V gene encodes CDR1 LGHNA and CDR2 YNFKEQ. The CDR3 loop reads CASSRETSGGAFDEQFF. The CDR3 bases are TGTGCCAGCAGCCGGGAGACTAGCGGGGGGGCTTTCGATGAGCAGTTCTTC.

The genes are TRBV7-2 and TRBJ1-3; D uncertain. CDR1 is SGHTA and CDR2 is FQGNSA in the germline V gene. There are 13 residues in the CDR3. The V end was cut by 5 bases, the J end by 4 bases, with 9 bases between. CDR3 loop: CASSGGKGNTIYF. The CDR3, as DNA: TGTGCCAGCAGCGGAGGGAAGGGAAACACCATATATTTT. Variable domain in full (rest from reference TRBV7-2 and TRBJ1-3): GAGVSQSPSNKVTEKGKDVELRCDPISGHTALYWYRQSLGQGLEFLIYFQGNSAPDKSGLPSDRFSAERTGGSVSTLTIQRTQQEDSAVYLCASSGGKGNTIYFGEGSWLTVV.

V usage is TRBV30 and J usage is TRBJ1-4, with a possible D match to TRBD1 (5 bases). There are 15 residues in the CDR3. CDR1 is GTSNPN, CDR2 SVGIG, per germline (reference sequence). V was shortened by 0 bases and J by 5 bases, with 13 bases between the two germline ends. CDR3 loop: CAWSVLRGGNEKLFF. In DNA form, the CDR3 reads TGTGCCTGGAGTGTACTTAGGGGAGGCAATGAAAAACTGTTTTTT.